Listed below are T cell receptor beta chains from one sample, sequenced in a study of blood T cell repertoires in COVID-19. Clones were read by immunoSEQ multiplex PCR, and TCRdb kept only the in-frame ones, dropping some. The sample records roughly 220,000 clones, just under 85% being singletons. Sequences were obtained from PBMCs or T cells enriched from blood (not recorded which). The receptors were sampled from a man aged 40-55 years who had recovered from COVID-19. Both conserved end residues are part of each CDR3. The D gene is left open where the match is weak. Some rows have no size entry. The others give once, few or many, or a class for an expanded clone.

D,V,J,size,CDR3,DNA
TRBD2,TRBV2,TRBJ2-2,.,CASRERTSGAPRGELFF,TGTGCCAGCAGGGAACGGACTAGCGGAGCCCCTCGCGGGGAGCTGTTTTTT
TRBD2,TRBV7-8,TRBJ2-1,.,CASSRDTSGATSSYNEQFF,TGTGCCAGCAGCCGGGACACTAGCGGGGCCACGAGCTCCTACAATGAGCAGTTCTTC
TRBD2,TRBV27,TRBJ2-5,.,CASSLSRTSGSGETQYF,TGTGCCAGCAGTTTATCCCGGACTAGCGGGAGCGGGGAGACCCAGTACTTC
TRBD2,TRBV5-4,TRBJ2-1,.,CASSSPGGLVNEQFF,TGTGCCAGCAGCTCCCCCGGGGGACTAGTGAATGAGCAGTTCTTC
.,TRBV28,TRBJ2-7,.,CASSPTGLQASEQYF,TGTGCCAGCAGCCCAACAGGACTACAAGCCAGCGAGCAGTACTTC
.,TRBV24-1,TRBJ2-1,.,CATSGTRNYNEQFF,TGTGCCACCAGTGGGACTCGAAACTACAATGAGCAGTTCTTC
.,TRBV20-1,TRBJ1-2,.,CSASLRGENGYTF,TGCAGTGCTAGTTTACGGGGGGAGAATGGCTACACCTTC
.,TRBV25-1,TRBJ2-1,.,CASSDPGVPYNEQFF,TGTGCCAGCAGTGACCCAGGGGTCCCCTACAATGAGCAGTTCTTC
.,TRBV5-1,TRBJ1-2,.,CASSLGGGGYGYTF,TGCGCCAGCAGCTTGGGAGGCGGAGGCTATGGCTACACCTTC
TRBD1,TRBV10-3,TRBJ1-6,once,CAIGDRVDDSPLHF,TGTGCCATCGGGGACAGGGTAGACGATTCACCCCTCCACTTT
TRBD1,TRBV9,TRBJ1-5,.,CASSAGTGMNQPQHF,TGTGCCAGCAGCGCTGGGACAGGGATGAATCAGCCCCAGCATTTT
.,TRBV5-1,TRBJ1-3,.,CASSLGGAGNTIYF,TGCGCCAGCAGCTTGGGGGGCGCCGGAAACACCATATATTTT
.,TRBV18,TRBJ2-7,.,CASSPPGRSSSYEQYF,TGTGCCAGCTCACCACCTGGGAGGTCCTCCTCCTACGAGCAGTACTTC
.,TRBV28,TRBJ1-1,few,CASSTSGAQNTEAFF,TGTGCCAGCTCTACCTCGGGAGCGCAGAACACTGAAGCTTTCTTT
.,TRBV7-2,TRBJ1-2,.,CASSPLNPSRGYGYTF,TGTGCCAGCAGCCCCCTTAACCCTTCCAGGGGCTATGGCTACACCTTC